A single sample gave rise to the 17 T cell receptor beta chains below, sequenced in a study of regulatory T cells in long-lasting Graves disease. iRepertoire HTBI primers and Arm-PCR of CDR3 regions built TCR beta libraries. TCRdb called the multiplex PCR reads again in MiXCR, with one record for every CDR3 protein. The data contain roughly 500,000 distinct CDR3 sequences, about 20% of them seen just once; the ten biggest clones take up 7.8%. Time point specified: persistent/refractory GD, antithyroid drugs over 5 years with positive TRAb. RNA isolated from PBMCs was used to make the TCR library. Specimen: peripheral blood mononuclear cells (PBMCs), collected when the disease was refractory, from a patient treated with antithyroid drugs. The receptors here all came from a female donor with Graves disease.

This clonotype was counted between two and nine times. The chain joins TRBV9 to TRBJ2-7; 7 bases fit TRBD2. The ends lost 4 bases at V and 1 base at J; junction bases unmatched: 8. The V gene's germline CDR1 is SGDLS and CDR2 YYNGEE. CDR3 length equals 15 residues. CDR3 sequence (DNA): TGTGCCAGCAGCCCTTGGGGGGAGGGGTCCTACGAGCAGTACTTC. Amino acids: CASSPWGEGSYEQYF.

This clonotype was detected many times. The rearrangement links TRBV28 to TRBJ2-7; the match to TRBD2 covers 9 bases. Germline V gene lookup returns CDR1 MDHEN and CDR2 SYDVKM. V shed 6 bases, J shed 3 bases, and the junction held 9 bases outside the gene matches. This CDR3 comprises 15 residues. The CDR3 nucleotides are TGTGCCAGCAGCTCGGTGCGGGAGGGCCTCTACGAGCAGTACTTC. Amino acid sequence: CASSSVREGLYEQYF.

This clonotype was seen at least ten times. The V call is TRBV30, the J call TRBJ2-7; 9 bases fit TRBD2. The V gene end was trimmed by 3 bases and the J gene end by 2 bases; junction bases not matched to a gene: 2. There are 13 residues in the CDR3. Germline CDR1 reads GTSNPN; CDR2 reads SVGIG (reference sequence). The CDR3 reads CAWSLAGPYEQYF. CDR3 in DNA: TGTGCCTGGAGCCTAGCGGGACCCTACGAGCAGTACTTC.

This clonotype occurred many times. The V and J genes are TRBV28 and TRBJ2-7; D unresolved. Trimming left V 7 bases short and J 2 bases short, with 9 bases between. The CDR3 sequence is 12 residues long. Germline assignment: CDR1 MDHEN and CDR2 SYDVKM. The CDR3, as DNA: TGTGCCAGCACCCCTCACCCCTACGAGCAGTACTTC. Translated, it gives CASTPHPYEQYF. The whole variable domain, filled in from reference TRBV28 and TRBJ2-7, reads DVKVTQSSRYLVKRTGEKVFLECVQDMDHENMFWYRQDPGLGLRLIYFSYDVKMKEKGDIPEGYSVSREKKERFSLILESASTNQTSMYLCASTPHPYEQYFGPGTRLTVT.

This clonotype was seen only a few times. Here the CDR3 DNA reads TGTGCCAGCAGCACCTGGGACAGGGGCCACTACACCTTC. Its translation is CASSTWDRGHYTF. The rearrangement joins TRBV7-9 to TRBJ1-2; 10 positions match TRBD1. V was pared by 5 bases and J by 10 bases, with 7 bases of the junction left unmatched. The CDR3 has 13 amino acids. CDR1 is SEHNR, CDR2 FQNEAQ, per germline (reference sequence).

This clonotype was seen ten or more times. The V gene is TRBV6-5, the J gene TRBJ1-2, with a weak D call TRBD1 (5 bases). The germline V and J ends were trimmed by 2 bases and 8 bases, with 12 bases remaining between them. Germline-derived CDR1 and CDR2 are MNHEY and SVGAGI. CDR3 size: 13 residues. CDR3 coding DNA: TGTGCCAGCAGTTACGGGGTGTCAGGGGGCTACACCTTC. This codes for CASSYGVSGGYTF.

The chain couples TRBV5-6 to TRBJ2-1, with D maybe TRBD2 (5 bases). Germline assignment: CDR1 SGHDT and CDR2 YYEEEE. There are 13 residues in the CDR3. The V gene lost 6 bases and the J gene lost 5 bases, with 12 bases spanning the gap. The CDR3 is CASTERTHNEQFF. The CDR3 DNA reads TGTGCCAGCACCGAGCGGACCCACAATGAGCAGTTCTTC.

This clonotype was counted ten times or more. V usage is TRBV15 and J usage is TRBJ1-5; D might be TRBD1 (5 bases). CDR3 length: 15 amino acids. The V end was cut by 3 bases, the J end by 2 bases, with 11 bases between. The V gene's germline CDR1 is LNHNV and CDR2 YYDKDF (reference sequence). The CDR3 region is CATSRGEGGNQPQHF. In nucleotides, the CDR3 is TGTGCCACCAGCAGGGGGGAAGGGGGCAATCAGCCCCAGCATTTT.

In this sample, this clonotype turned up many times. V gene TRBV7-8 combines with J gene TRBJ1-1; 8 nucleotides match TRBD1. The CDR3 runs to 14 residues. The ends lost 2 bases at V and 4 bases at J; junction bases unmatched: 3. Per germline, CDR1 SGHVS and CDR2 FQNEAQ. The CDR3 here is CASSLFQGATEAFF. The CDR3 DNA follows: TGTGCCAGCAGCTTATTTCAGGGGGCCACTGAAGCTTTCTTT.

This clonotype appeared many times. The CDR3 coding sequence is TGTGCCAGCAGCCCTGCCCCGGGGTATAATGAAAAACTGTTTTTT. Amino acid sequence: CASSPAPGYNEKLFF. J is TRBJ1-4 and V is TRBV7-8; D not certain. CDR3 length: 15 amino acids. The ends were cut back, 5 bases at V and 4 bases at J, with 14 bases in the middle. From germline, CDR1 is SGHVS and CDR2 FQNEAQ.

The sample holds many counts of this clonotype. This chain connects TRBV29-1 to TRBJ1-1, with unresolved D. CDR3 length equals 13 residues. With 2 bases removed from V and 0 bases from J, the gap between germline ends came to 7 bases. Germline V gene data show CDR1 as SQVTM and CDR2 as ANQGSEA. CDR3 nucleotide sequence: TGCAGCGTTGAACTGACCGTGAACACTGAAGCTTTCTTT. Translating it yields CSVELTVNTEAFF.

V is TRBV28 and J is TRBJ2-2; D not certain. Trimming removed 5 bases at V and 3 bases at J, with 13 bases between. Germline V gene data show CDR1 as MDHEN and CDR2 as SYDVKM. This CDR3 comprises 15 residues. This CDR3 reads CASSPHHGHTGELFF. In DNA, the CDR3 is TGTGCCAGCAGTCCACATCATGGTCACACCGGGGAGCTGTTTTTT.

This chain links TRBV5-6 with TRBJ1-6; D is possibly TRBD1 (6 bases). Germline V lookup: CDR1 SGHDT, CDR2 YYEEEE. The CDR3 spans 17 residues. V was clipped by 0 bases and J by 5 bases, with 15 bases between them. The CDR3 nucleotides read TGTGCCAGCAGCTTGGCCAACGGGGGGCGTCATAATTCACCCCTCCACTTT. Translating it yields CASSLANGGRHNSPLHF.

This clonotype was picked up many times. This chain connects TRBV7-9 to TRBJ2-7; D uncertain. CDR1 and CDR2 (germline): SEHNR, FQNEAQ (reference sequence). V was trimmed by 5 bases and J by 5 bases, leaving 10 bases between them. The CDR3 length is 12 residues. The CDR3 loop reads CASSRPIDEQYF. In nucleotides, the CDR3 is TGTGCCAGCAGCCGCCCCATAGACGAGCAGTACTTC.

The rearrangement joins TRBV28 to TRBJ2-5, with a tentative D call TRBD1 (6 bases). Looked up from germline, CDR1 is MDHEN and CDR2 is SYDVKM. This CDR3 comprises 18 residues. Trimming took off 5 bases at V and 4 bases at J, with 26 bases between the two ends. The CDR3 here is CASSTILYEQGGGETQYF. The CDR3 nucleotides read TGTGCCAGCAGTACTATTCTTTATGAACAGGGTGGGGGAGAGACCCAGTACTTC.

This clonotype appeared a few times. The genes are TRBV6-1 and TRBJ1-5; 9 positions agree with TRBD1. The V and J ends lost 7 bases and 1 base, in that order; junction bases with no gene match: 20. CDR3 size: 20 residues. CDR1 is MNHNS, CDR2 SASEGT, per germline. DNA for the CDR3: TGTGCCAGCATGGGGTCTCCTGGGACAGGGTCACTCTGGAGCAATCAGCCCCAGCATTTT. This encodes CASMGSPGTGSLWSNQPQHF.

Turning to this clonotype: Given a much more abundant clone one base away, this may be a read error. This chain connects TRBV7-9 to TRBJ2-7, with TRBD1 identical over 9 bases. Trimming cost V 7 bases and J 0 bases; bases outside gene matches: 16. CDR1 is SEHNR, CDR2 FQNEAQ, per germline (reference sequence). This CDR3 region has 18 residues. CDR3 region: CASNRIPGQGPTSYEQYF. CDR3 nucleotides: TGTGCCAGCAACCGCATCCCGGGACAGGGCCCCACCTCCTACGAGCAGTACTTC.